What follows are 18 T cell receptor beta chains derived from one specimen sequenced in a study of blood T cells in healthy people across ages. Through a sample-barcoded 5' primer and a J-beta primer mix, a second PCR was run for about 6 to 11 cycles. TCRdb reanalysed the 5' RACE reads using MiXCR and keeps one entry per CDR3 protein. There are about 780,000 distinct CDR3 sequences in the sample; roughly 24% occur only once, and roughly 3.1% lies in the top ten. This same sample was also part of a study on T cells of mothers and their children.

Sequenced material: blood. The receptors come from a boy aged 5-17 years in good health.

This clonotype appeared a few times. This chain uses TRBV7-7 with TRBJ2-1, with D perhaps TRBD1 (5 bases). The DNA matches TRBJ2-5 better at its end, which makes the J call doubtful. This CDR3 region has 13 residues. Germline V gene data show CDR1 as SSHAT and CDR2 as FNYEAQ (reference sequence). CDR3 region: CASSSNRQGTQYF. The DNA of the CDR3 is TGTGCCAGCAGCTCTAACAGGCAGGGGACCCAGTACTTC.

This clonotype has a handful of counts. V and J are TRBV5-1 and TRBJ2-5; possibly TRBD1 for D (6 bases). This CDR3 is 14 amino acids long. Germline loops: CDR1 SGHRS, CDR2 YFSETQ. V gave up 1 base and J gave up 5 bases, with 12 bases separating them. This chain's CDR3 is CASSLQGFMETQYF. The CDR3 bases are TGCGCCAGCAGCTTGCAGGGGTTTATGGAGACCCAGTACTTC. The full variable domain, with the rest looked up from reference TRBV5-1 and TRBJ2-5, is KAGVTQTPRYLIKTRGQQVTLSCSPISGHRSVSWYQQTPGQGLQFLFEYFSETQRNKGNFPGRFSGRQFSNSRSEMNVSTLELGDSALYLCASSLQGFMETQYFGPGTRLLVL.

The V and J genes are TRBV3-1 and TRBJ2-5, with no clear D. This CDR3 contains 17 residues. Trimming pared 4 bases from V and 1 base from J, leaving 19 bases between. Per germline, CDR1 LGHDT and CDR2 YNNKEL (reference sequence). CDR3 amino acids: CASSLLRTGPGQETQYF. CDR3 nucleotide sequence: TGTGCCAGCAGCCTCCTCCGGACCGGACCGGGCCAAGAGACCCAGTACTTC.

The chain carries TRBV30 and TRBJ1-2; no reliable D call. Between the trimmed V and J ends, which lost 0 bases and 8 bases, there was a span of 10 bases. CDR1 and CDR2 from the germline V gene are GTSNPN and SVGIG (reference sequence). There are 12 residues in the CDR3. The CDR3 protein is CAWSVGGSGYTF. The DNA for the CDR3 is TGTGCCTGGAGTGTAGGAGGGTCCGGCTACACCTTC.

This clonotype was observed a handful of times. The rearrangement links TRBV5-1 to TRBJ2-2, with 10 nucleotides matching TRBD2. CDR3 length equals 17 residues. Germline-derived CDR1 and CDR2 are SGHRS and YFSETQ. The junction had 8 bases not matched to a gene; V was cut back by 0 bases and J by 6 bases. CDR3 DNA: TGCGCCAGCAGCTTGGCCGAGGCTAGCGGGGGTGCCGGGGAGCTGTTTTTT. This gives the protein CASSLAEASGGAGELFF.

This clonotype was picked up one time. Because the CDR3 is missing its conserved closing phenylalanine or tryptophan, this is likely a read error. The chain employs TRBV4-1 and TRBJ2-1; D uncertain. The CDR3 is 16 residues long. Looked up from germline, CDR1 is MGHRA and CDR2 is YSYEKL. The V and J ends lost 4 bases and 5 bases respectively, with 18 bases between them. CDR3 bases: TGCGCCAGCAGCCCCTTAGAAACGACGTTGGACAATGAGCAGTTCTCC. Its protein is CASSPLETTLDNEQFS.

This clonotype has at least ten counts. V usage is TRBV12-3 or TRBV12-4 and J usage is TRBJ2-1; D possibly corresponds to TRBD1 (6 bases). This CDR3 region has 14 residues. Trimming left V 3 bases short and J 5 bases short, with 11 bases between. CDR3 amino acids: CASSLGQGNNEQFF. CDR3 DNA sequence: TGTGCCAGCAGTTTGGGCCAGGGGAACAATGAGCAGTTCTTC.

The genes are TRBV5-1 and TRBJ1-2, with D hard to call. This CDR3 region has 13 residues. Per germline, CDR1 SGHRS and CDR2 YFSETQ. Trimming took off 7 bases at V and 6 bases at J, with 16 bases between the two ends. CDR3 DNA sequence: TGCGCCAGCTCGAGGGCCCAACTGGATGGCTACACCTTC. It is translated as CASSRAQLDGYTF.

This clonotype has a count of ten or more. This chain links TRBV5-1 with TRBJ1-1, with unresolved D. Germline V lookup: CDR1 SGHRS, CDR2 YFSETQ. The CDR3 covers 16 residues. Trimming stripped 0 bases from V and 1 base from J, with 13 bases between. The CDR3 region is CASSLGPASGNTEAFF. DNA of the CDR3: TGCGCCAGCAGCTTGGGCCCGGCTTCGGGGAACACTGAAGCTTTCTTT.

The sample holds many counts of this clonotype. V usage is TRBV5-1 and J usage is TRBJ2-5; no reliable D call. The CDR3 has 14 amino acids. Germline-derived CDR1 and CDR2 are SGHRS and YFSETQ. V was trimmed by 1 base and J by 0 bases, leaving 7 bases between them. The CDR3 coding sequence is TGCGCCAGCAGCTTGTTGGCAAACCAAGAGACCCAGTACTTC. Its protein product is CASSLLANQETQYF.

This clonotype was seen a few times. A junction end diverges from the germline sequence, so it may reflect a read error. This chain joins TRBV3-1 and TRBJ2-5; perhaps TRBD2 as D (7 bases). This CDR3 has 14 amino acids. Germline lookup yields CDR1 LGHDT and CDR2 YNNKEL (reference sequence). The CDR3 loop reads CASSHMAGDNEQSF. In DNA, the CDR3 is TGTGCCAGCAGCCATATGGCGGGGGACAATGAGCAGTCCTTC.

This clonotype has a handful of counts. The chain has TRBV6-2 or TRBV6-3 and TRBJ1-5; D might be TRBD1 (5 bases). The CDR3 runs to 16 residues. The V gene's germline CDR1 is MNHEY and CDR2 SVGEGT. CDR3 sequence (DNA): TGTACCACCTGCAGGGCAGGGCCTGGCAGGGTTCAGCCCCAGCATTTT. Residues: CTTCRAGPGRVQPQHF.

In this sample, this clonotype turned up once. The CDR3 sequence is CASSQGGLKDRGPQDGYTF. CDR3 bases: TGCGCCAGCAGCCAAGGGGGTCTGAAGGACAGGGGCCCTCAGGATGGCTACACCTTC. This chain connects TRBV4-1 to TRBJ1-2; the match to TRBD1 covers 9 bases. Germline V lookup: CDR1 MGHRA, CDR2 YSYEKL. J lost 6 bases, V lost 1 base, and 18 bases had no gene match. The CDR3 contains 19 residues.

In this sample, this clonotype turned up a few times. The rearrangement uses TRBV20-1 and TRBJ2-7; a possible D gene is TRBD2 (5 bases). The CDR3 contains 15 residues. Deletions cut 0 bases from V and 4 bases from J, with 16 bases between. CDR1 and CDR2 (germline): DFQATT, SNEGSKA (reference sequence). CDR3 region: CSARDSGTASYEQYF. For the CDR3, the DNA is TGCAGTGCTAGAGATTCGGGAACGGCTTCTTACGAGCAGTACTTC.

The chain recombines TRBV7-6 with TRBJ2-5; D call uncertain. The end of the DNA aligns better with TRBJ2-7, so the J call may be wrong. Germline V gene data show CDR1 as SGHVS and CDR2 as FNYEAQ. CDR3 length: 18 residues. CDR3 loop: CASSLAPAAEARSGEQYF. In DNA form, the CDR3 reads TGTGCCAGCAGCTTAGCGCCGGCAGCCGAGGCCCGCTCCGGCGAGCAGTACTTC.

The chain joins TRBV20-1 to TRBJ1-1; no clear D. The CDR3 contains 14 residues. Germline V gene sequence: CDR1 DFQATT, CDR2 SNEGSKA (reference sequence). Trimming shortened V by 0 bases and J by 0 bases, and 8 bases separated the two germline ends. As DNA, the CDR3 is TGCAGTGCTAGAGAGGGCGCAATGAACACTGAAGCTTTCTTT. The encoded protein is CSAREGAMNTEAFF.

This clonotype was observed a few times. The chain has TRBV29-1 and TRBJ1-2; the D is unclear. V was pared by 3 bases and J by 8 bases, with 22 bases between. The CDR3 is made up of 15 amino acids. Per germline, CDR1 SQVTM and CDR2 ANQGSEA. CDR3 sequence: CSVDNPRTDYGGYTF. The CDR3 DNA reads as TGCAGCGTTGATAACCCCCGGACGGACTACGGAGGCTACACCTTC.

The rearrangement links TRBV11-2 to TRBJ2-5, with 7 bases lining up with TRBD2. There are 15 residues in the CDR3. The germline V gene has CDR1 SGHAT and CDR2 FQNNGV. V dropped 1 base and J dropped 6; count of bases not matched to a gene: 8. The CDR3 sequence is CASSLGGLVLKTQYF. CDR3 nucleotides: TGTGCCAGCAGCTTAGGTGGACTAGTACTAAAGACCCAGTACTTC.